This TCR beta chain was profiled in a study of blood T cell repertoires in COVID-19. On the study more broadly: Acute-phase and convalescent COVID-19 samples originated in the United States, Italy and Spain. PBMCs, B-cell-depleted T cells, or T cells were the source of the cDNA or gDNA that made up the material.

Only in-frame clones appear in the TCRdb table, and some are missing; sequencing was by immunoSEQ multiplex PCR. Counted here are about 370,000 clones, about 89% occurring once; the ten biggest clones make up around 3%. The Seattle patients, enrolled during active infection, were followed longitudinally. From germline, CDR1 is SNHLY and CDR2 FYNNEI. The V gene lost 8 bases and the J gene lost 3 bases, with 7 bases spanning the gap. There are 11 residues in the CDR3. J is TRBJ1-1 and V is TRBV2; D unresolved. The source is a woman aged 30 to 39 with COVID-19, enrolled during active disease. The sample taken for sequencing was peripheral blood. The CDR3 region is CASLPYTEAFF. Written as DNA, the CDR3 is TGTGCCAGCCTTCCGTACACTGAAGCTTTCTTT.